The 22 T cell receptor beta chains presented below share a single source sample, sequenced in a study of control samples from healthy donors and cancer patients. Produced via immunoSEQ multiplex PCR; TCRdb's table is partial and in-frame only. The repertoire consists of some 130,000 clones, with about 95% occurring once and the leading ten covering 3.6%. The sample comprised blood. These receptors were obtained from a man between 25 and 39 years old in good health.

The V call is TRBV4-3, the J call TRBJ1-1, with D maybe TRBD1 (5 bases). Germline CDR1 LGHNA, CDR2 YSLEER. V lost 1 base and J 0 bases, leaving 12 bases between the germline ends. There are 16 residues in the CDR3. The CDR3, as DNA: TGCGCCAGCAGCCAAGTGGGCCAGGGAATGAACACTGAAGCTTTCTTT. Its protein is CASSQVGQGMNTEAFF.

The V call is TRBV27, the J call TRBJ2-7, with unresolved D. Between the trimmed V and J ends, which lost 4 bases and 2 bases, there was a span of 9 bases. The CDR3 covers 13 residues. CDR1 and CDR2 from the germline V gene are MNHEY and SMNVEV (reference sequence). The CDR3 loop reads CASSSSSPYEQYF. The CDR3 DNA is TGTGCCAGCAGTTCCTCCAGCCCCTACGAGCAGTACTTC.

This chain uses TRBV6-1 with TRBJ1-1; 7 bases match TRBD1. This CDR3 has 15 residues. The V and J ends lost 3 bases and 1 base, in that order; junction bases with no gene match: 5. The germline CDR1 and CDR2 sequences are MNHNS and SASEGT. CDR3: CASSDTGQKNTEAFF. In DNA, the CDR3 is TGTGCCAGCAGTGACACGGGACAGAAGAACACTGAAGCTTTCTTT.

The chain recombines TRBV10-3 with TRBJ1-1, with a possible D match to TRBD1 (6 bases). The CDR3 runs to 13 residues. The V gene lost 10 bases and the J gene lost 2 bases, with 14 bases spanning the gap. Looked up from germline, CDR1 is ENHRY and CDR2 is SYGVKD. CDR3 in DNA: TGTGCCAACAGCCGGGACATCAACACTGAAGCTTTCTTT. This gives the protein CANSRDINTEAFF.

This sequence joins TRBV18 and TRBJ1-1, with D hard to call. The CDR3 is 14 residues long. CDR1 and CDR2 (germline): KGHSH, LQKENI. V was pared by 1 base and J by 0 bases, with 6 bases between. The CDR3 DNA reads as TGTGCCAGCTCACCACGCCCTCTGAACACTGAAGCTTTCTTT. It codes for CASSPRPLNTEAFF.

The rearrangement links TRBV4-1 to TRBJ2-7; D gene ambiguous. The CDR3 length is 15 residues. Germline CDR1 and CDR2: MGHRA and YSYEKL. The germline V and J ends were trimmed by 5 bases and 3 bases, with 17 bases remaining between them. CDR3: CASSMRTDLNYEQYF. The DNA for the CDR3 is TGCGCCAGCAGCATGAGGACGGATCTTAACTACGAGCAGTACTTC.

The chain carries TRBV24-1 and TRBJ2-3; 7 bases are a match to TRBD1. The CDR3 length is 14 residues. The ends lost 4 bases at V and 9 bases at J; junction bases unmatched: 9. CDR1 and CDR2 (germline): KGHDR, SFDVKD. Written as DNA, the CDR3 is TGTGCCACCAGTGACCCCGGGACAGCGTTCACGCAGTATTTT. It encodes CATSDPGTAFTQYF.

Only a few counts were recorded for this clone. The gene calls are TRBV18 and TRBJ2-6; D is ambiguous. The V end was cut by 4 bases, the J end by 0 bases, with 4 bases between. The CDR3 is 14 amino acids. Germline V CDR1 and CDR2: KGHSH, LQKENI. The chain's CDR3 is CASSQGSGANVLTF. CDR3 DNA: TGTGCCAGCTCACAGGGCTCTGGGGCCAACGTCCTGACTTTC.

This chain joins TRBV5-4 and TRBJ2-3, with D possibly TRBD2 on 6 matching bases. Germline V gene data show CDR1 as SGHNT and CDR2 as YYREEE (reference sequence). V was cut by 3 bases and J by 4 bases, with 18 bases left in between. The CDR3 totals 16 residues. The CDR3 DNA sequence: TGTGCCAGCAGCTCACGGGACTCCGATGTATCAGATACGCAGTATTTT. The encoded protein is CASSSRDSDVSDTQYF.

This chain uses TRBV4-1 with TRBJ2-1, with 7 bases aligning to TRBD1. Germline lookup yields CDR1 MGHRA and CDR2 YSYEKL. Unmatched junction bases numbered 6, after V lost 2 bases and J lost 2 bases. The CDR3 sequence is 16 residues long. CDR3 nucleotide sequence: TGCGCCAGCAGCCAACAGGGGGTCATCCCCTACAATGAGCAGTTCTTC. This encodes CASSQQGVIPYNEQFF.

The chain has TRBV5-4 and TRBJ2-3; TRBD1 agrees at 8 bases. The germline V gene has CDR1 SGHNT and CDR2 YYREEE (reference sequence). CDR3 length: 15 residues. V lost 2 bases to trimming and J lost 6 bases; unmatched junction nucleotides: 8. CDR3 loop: CASSFQDRAGDTQYF. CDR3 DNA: TGTGCCAGCAGCTTCCAGGACAGGGCAGGGGATACGCAGTATTTT.

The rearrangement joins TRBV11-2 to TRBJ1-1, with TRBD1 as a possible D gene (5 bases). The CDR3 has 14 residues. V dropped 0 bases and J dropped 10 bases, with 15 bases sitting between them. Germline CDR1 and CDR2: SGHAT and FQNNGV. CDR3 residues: CASSLDRAGRRAFF. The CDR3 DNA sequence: TGTGCCAGCAGCTTAGATCGGGCAGGGAGAAGAGCTTTCTTT.

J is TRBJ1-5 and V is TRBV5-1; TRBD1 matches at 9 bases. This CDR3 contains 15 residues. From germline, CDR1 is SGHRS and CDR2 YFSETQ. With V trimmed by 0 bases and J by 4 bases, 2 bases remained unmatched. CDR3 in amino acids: CASSLAGQGNQPQHF. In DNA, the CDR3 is TGCGCCAGCAGCTTGGCCGGACAGGGGAATCAGCCCCAGCATTTT.

The CDR3 DNA reads TGTGCCAGCAGCCGACAGGTGGGGGATGAGCAGTTCTTC. Its translation is CASSRQVGDEQFF. The chain carries TRBV7-9 and TRBJ2-1; D is possibly TRBD1 (6 bases). In germline, CDR1 is SEHNR, CDR2 FQNEAQ (reference sequence). V was pared by 5 bases and J by 8 bases, with 13 bases between. CDR3 length: 13 amino acids.

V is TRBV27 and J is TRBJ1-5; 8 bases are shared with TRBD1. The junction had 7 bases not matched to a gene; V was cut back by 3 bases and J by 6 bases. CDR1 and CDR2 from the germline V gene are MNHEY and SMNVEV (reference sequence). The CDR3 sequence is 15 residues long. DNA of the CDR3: TGTGCCAGCAGTTTTACGGCAGGGGGCGGTCAGCCCCAGCATTTT. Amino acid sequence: CASSFTAGGGQPQHF.

The CDR3 DNA sequence: TGCAGTGCTAGTAGGGCCATAGCCGGGTCTGGAAACACCATATATTTT. It translates to CSASRAIAGSGNTIYF. The rearrangement links TRBV20-1 to TRBJ1-3, with D hard to call. Trimming shortened V by 3 bases and J by 1 base, and 16 bases separated the two germline ends. The CDR3 runs 16 residues. Germline loops: CDR1 DFQATT, CDR2 SNEGSKA (reference sequence).

The CDR3 reads CSVPGIRTGELFF. DNA of the CDR3: TGCAGCGTTCCAGGGATTCGCACCGGGGAGCTGTTTTTT. V and J are TRBV29-1 and TRBJ2-2; perhaps TRBD1 as D (5 bases). The CDR3 is made up of 13 amino acids. V was shortened by 5 bases and J by 4 bases, with 11 bases between the two germline ends. From germline, CDR1 is SQVTM and CDR2 ANQGSEA.

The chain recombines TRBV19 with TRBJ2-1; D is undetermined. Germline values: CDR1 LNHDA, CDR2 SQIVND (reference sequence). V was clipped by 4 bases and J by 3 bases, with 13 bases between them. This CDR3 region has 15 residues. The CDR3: CASSKDGSSYNEQFF. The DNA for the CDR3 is TGTGCCAGTAGTAAGGATGGAAGCAGCTACAATGAGCAGTTCTTC.

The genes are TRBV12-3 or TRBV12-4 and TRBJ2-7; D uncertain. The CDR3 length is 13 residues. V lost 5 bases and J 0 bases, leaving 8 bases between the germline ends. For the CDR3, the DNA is TGTGCCAGCAGTCCCCAGAGCTCCTACGAGCAGTACTTC. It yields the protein CASSPQSSYEQYF.

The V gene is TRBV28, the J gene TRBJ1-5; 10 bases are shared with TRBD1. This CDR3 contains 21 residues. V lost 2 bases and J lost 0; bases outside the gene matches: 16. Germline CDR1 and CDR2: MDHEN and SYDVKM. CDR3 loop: CASSLHVLRDRGLDSNQPQHF. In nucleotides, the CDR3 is TGTGCCAGCAGTTTACACGTCCTCCGGGACAGGGGATTAGATAGCAATCAGCCCCAGCATTTT. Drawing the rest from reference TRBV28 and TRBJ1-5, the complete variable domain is DVKVTQSSRYLVKRTGEKVFLECVQDMDHENMFWYRQDPGLGLRLIYFSYDVKMKEKGDIPEGYSVSREKKERFSLILESASTNQTSMYLCASSLHVLRDRGLDSNQPQHFGDGTRLSIL.

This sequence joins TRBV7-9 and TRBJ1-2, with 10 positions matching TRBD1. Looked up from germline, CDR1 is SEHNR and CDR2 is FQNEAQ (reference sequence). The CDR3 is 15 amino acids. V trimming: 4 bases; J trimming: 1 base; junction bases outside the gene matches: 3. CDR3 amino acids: CASSSWTGGNYGYTF. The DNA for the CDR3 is TGTGCCAGCAGCTCCTGGACAGGGGGTAACTATGGCTACACCTTC.

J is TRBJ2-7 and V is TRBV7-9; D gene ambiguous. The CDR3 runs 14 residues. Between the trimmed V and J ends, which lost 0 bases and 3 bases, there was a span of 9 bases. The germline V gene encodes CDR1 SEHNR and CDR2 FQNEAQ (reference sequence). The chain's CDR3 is CASSLAMNSYEQYF. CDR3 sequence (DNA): TGTGCCAGCAGCTTAGCGATGAACAGCTACGAGCAGTACTTC.